This TCR beta chain was retrieved from a study of shared clonotypes between healthy human individuals. Points from the study as a whole: Despite large depth, rarefaction showed incomplete sorted-subset sequencing. Generation of non-shared clonotypes was less probable than generation of clonotypes shared by all four donors. Among donors, sharing of clonotypes was expected to be affected by sequencing depth.

Notes on this clone: Its antigen remains unidentified.

V trimming: 3 bases; J trimming: 2 bases; junction bases outside the gene matches: 4. The CDR3 runs to 14 residues. CDR1 and CDR2 from the germline V gene are GTSNPN and SVGIG (reference sequence). Clones were read by immunoSEQ multiplex PCR, and TCRdb kept only the in-frame ones, dropping some. The sample comprises approximately 330,000 clones, around 70% of which are singletons, and about 10% rests with the top ten. The chain joins TRBV30 to TRBJ2-1; TRBD2 aligns across 7 bases. This clonotype originated in a man in his thirties or forties in good health. Sequencing was performed on memory CD4+ T cells sorted from blood. As to subset: CD45RA-negative fraction. DNA for the CDR3: TGTGCCTGGAGACGAGCGGGAACCTACAATGAGCAGTTCTTC. It yields the protein CAWRRAGTYNEQFF. The whole variable domain, filled in from reference TRBV30 and TRBJ2-1, reads SQTIHQWPATLVQPVGSPLSLECTVEGTSNPNLYWYRQAAGRGLQLLFYSVGIGQISSEVPQNLSASRPQDRQFILSSKKLLLSDSGFYLCAWRRAGTYNEQFFGPGTRLTVL.